What follows describes a single TCR beta chain. These data originate in a study of CD8+ T cells in alopecia areata. RNA extraction was followed by reverse transcription into cDNA, which acted as the sequencing template. Only in-frame clones appear in the TCRdb table, and some are missing; sequencing was by immunoSEQ multiplex PCR. Among 150,000 or so clones, 87% were seen once, and the ten largest hold around 16%. The sequenced sample was CD8+ T cells sorted from blood, obtained at week 0. This receptor was identified in a human donor with alopecia areata.

CDR3 loop: CASSESSYNEQFF. DNA for the CDR3: TGTGCCAGTAGTGAAAGCTCCTACAATGAGCAGTTCTTC. The genes are TRBV19 and TRBJ2-1; no definite D call. V gave up 5 bases and J gave up 0 bases, with 5 bases separating them. The CDR3 loop spans 13 amino acids. Germline loops: CDR1 LNHDA, CDR2 SQIVND (reference sequence).